The table lists the clone carrying this T cell receptor beta chain with a count of one. Its antigen remains unidentified. These data are taken from a study of cytomegalovirus exposure and HLA in healthy donors. The PCR contained 60 Vbeta and 13 Jbeta primers. Clones were read by immunoSEQ multiplex PCR, and TCRdb kept only the in-frame ones, dropping some. The sample shows a few hundred thousand clones, 70% to 80% of them seen only once. The germline gives CDR1 MNHNS, CDR2 SASEGT. Deletions cut 0 bases from V and 3 bases from J, with 12 bases between. The CDR3 loop spans 15 amino acids. The study, taken as a whole, reports: Sequences of the TCR beta chain were said to predict the HLA-A and HLA-B alleles of most subjects accurately.

The chain recombines TRBV6-1 with TRBJ2-7, with D maybe TRBD1 (5 bases). The clonotype was recovered from a man aged 35 to 55 in good health and CMV-seronegative. The sequenced sample was PBMCs. CDR3 sequence: CASSEAGLGDYEQYF. The CDR3 region has the DNA TGTGCCAGCAGTGAAGCGGGGCTGGGCGACTACGAGCAGTACTTC.